The 5 T cell receptor beta chains given below trace back to one sample, sequenced in a study of PD-L1 blockade in urothelial cancer. The time point was: pretreatment peripheral blood. Here immunoSEQ multiplex PCR was the method, and the copy in TCRdb shows in-frame clones only, minus some. The data contain about 93,000 clones, 90% of them singletons. The specimen comprised PBMCs, sampled around atezolizumab (anti-PD-L1) treatment. These receptors were collected from a man aged 60-69 years with urothelial cancer.

The chain is built from TRBV6-1 and TRBJ2-3, with 10 nucleotides matching TRBD2. J gave up 7 bases and V 6 bases, and 4 bases lay outside the gene matches. The germline V gene has CDR1 MNHNS and CDR2 SASEGT. The CDR3 length is 13 residues. CDR3: CASRSSGGYTQYF. The CDR3 nucleotides read TGTGCCAGCAGGAGTAGCGGGGGGTATACGCAGTATTTT.

The rearrangement joins TRBV9 to TRBJ2-1, with 9 bases identical to TRBD2. The CDR3 is 15 residues long. The J segment lost 6 bases and the V segment lost 0 bases, leaving 4 bases of the junction unmatched. Germline V lookup: CDR1 SGDLS, CDR2 YYNGEE. CDR3 coding DNA: TGTGCCAGCAGCGTAGGCGGGAGGGCCCTCAATGAGCAGTTCTTC. It translates to CASSVGGRALNEQFF.

This clone was seen a few times. The V call is TRBV5-3, the J call TRBJ1-1, with TRBD1 as a possible D gene (5 bases). TRBV5-3 is an ORF; its function is uncertain. This CDR3 region has 13 residues. V was pared by 4 bases and J by 4 bases, with 11 bases between. The CDR3 region has the DNA TGTGCCAGAAGCCATAGGGGTGGCACTGAAGCTTTCTTT. It specifies CARSHRGGTEAFF.

The V gene is TRBV6-1, the J gene TRBJ1-1; D gene unclear. Trimming took 1 base from V and 5 from J, leaving 11 bases between them. The CDR3 extends over 14 amino acids. Germline V gives CDR1 MNHNS, CDR2 SASEGT. The CDR3 spells CASSEDWRSTEAFF. The CDR3 nucleotides are TGTGCCAGCAGTGAAGACTGGAGATCTACTGAAGCTTTCTTT.

The rearrangement uses TRBV18 and TRBJ2-2, with D possibly TRBD1 on 6 matching bases. V gave up 3 bases and J gave up 5 bases, with 7 bases separating them. The CDR3 covers 13 residues. The germline V gene encodes CDR1 KGHSH and CDR2 LQKENI. DNA of the CDR3: TGTGCCAGCTCACCGGGGACAACCGGGGAGCTGTTTTTT. This codes for CASSPGTTGELFF.